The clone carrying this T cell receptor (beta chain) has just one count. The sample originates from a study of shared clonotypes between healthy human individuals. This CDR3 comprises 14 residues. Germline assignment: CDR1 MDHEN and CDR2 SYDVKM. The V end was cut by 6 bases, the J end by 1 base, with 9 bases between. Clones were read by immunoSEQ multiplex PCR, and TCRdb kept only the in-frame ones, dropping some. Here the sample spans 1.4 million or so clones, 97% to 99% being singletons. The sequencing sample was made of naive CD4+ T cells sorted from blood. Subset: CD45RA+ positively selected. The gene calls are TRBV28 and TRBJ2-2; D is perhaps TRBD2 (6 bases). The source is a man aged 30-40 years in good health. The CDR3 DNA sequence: TGTGCCAGCAGGGTTAGCGGGAACACCGGGGAGCTGTTTTTT. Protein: CASRVSGNTGELFF.